This entry concerns a single T cell receptor (beta chain). The antigen is undetermined. The germline V gene encodes CDR1 SQVTM and CDR2 ANQGSEA. Unmatched junction bases numbered 5, after V lost 4 bases and J lost 3 bases. The CDR3 is 13 amino acids. The data stem from a study of T cells after yellow fever vaccination. Study conclusions and caveats: Few clonotypes appeared in both CD4 and CD8 compartments. Contamination by abundant bulk-population clonotypes could be present in FACS-sorted repertoires.

From the 5' RACE reads, TCRdb called clonotypes with MiXCR, one entry per CDR3 protein. The sample lists approximately 170,000 distinct CDR3 sequences, around 10% occurring once. This chain connects TRBV29-1 to TRBJ2-7, with 8 positions matching TRBD2. The starting material was CD8+ T cells sorted from PBMCs, obtained 15 days after the yellow fever booster vaccination. This receptor was taken from a young man who received the YFV17D yellow fever vaccine. The CDR3 protein is CSVAGGGNYEQYF. In nucleotides, the CDR3 is TGCAGCGTTGCTGGCGGGGGGAACTACGAGCAGTACTTC.